This T cell receptor (beta chain) was sequenced during a study of identifying expanded T cells in peripheral blood. The study's findings and limits: Over about two and four weeks, about 15 and 19 clones changed, versus around 1.2 between replicates.

This clone was seen a handful of times. Its antigen is still unknown. From germline, CDR1 is MDHEN and CDR2 SYDVKM. Trimming left V 8 bases short and J 3 bases short, with 5 bases between. The CDR3 has 11 amino acids. TCRdb's table, derived via immunoSEQ multiplex PCR, lists solely in-frame clones and lacks some. The table lists some 100,000 clones, roughly 89% of them singletons. The sequence was collected from a person between 18 and 69 years old in good health. Sequenced input: blood. The chain is built from TRBV28 and TRBJ1-5, with D uncertain. The CDR3 DNA reads TGTGCCAGCGGGGTCAATCAGCCCCAGCATTTT. Protein: CASGVNQPQHF.